The present entry profiles one T cell receptor (beta chain) with its context. Its target antigen remains unknown. Base qualities are not provided; no much larger clone lies one nucleotide away. The entry originates in a study of OX40 agonist ivuxolimab in advanced cancers. Regarding the research as a whole: The costimulatory receptor OX40 (CD134) was targeted by ivuxolimab, a fully human IgG2 agonistic monoclonal antibody. Intravenous ivuxolimab was administered to patients every 2 weeks at six dose levels: 0.01, 0.1, 0.3, 1.5, 3 and 10 mg/kg. The dose-escalation cohort was about 87% male with a mean age of around 64 years, ranging from about 20 to 85. Prior anti-PD-1, anti-PD-L1 or anti-CTLA-4 therapy was permitted, and checkpoint inhibitors had been received by about two fifths of dose-escalation patients. Among the roughly 50 dose-escalation patients, about 19 had hepatocellular carcinoma, roughly 15 melanoma, 9 renal cell carcinoma and 9 head and neck cancer. The paper reports the monotherapy dose-escalation portion (N ≈ 52 patients) of the phase I ivuxolimab trial. Three dose-escalation patients achieved partial responses, one with hepatocellular carcinoma and two with cutaneous melanoma. Peripheral TCRbeta sequencing was intended to test whether TCR sequence diversity was altered and clonal T-cell expansion was caused by ivuxolimab.

Genomic DNA was isolated from the sorted cells so that the TCRbeta CDR3 region could be sequenced. The immunoSEQ Assay was used to sequence the TCRbeta CDR3 regions. This is the immuneACCESS table as TCRdb keeps it, with only in-frame sequences that have V and J called. A part of the clones is gone; compared with another copy, unresolved V genes explain less than half, and the rest is unexplained. The sample data list roughly 80,000 clones, and around 89% of these were observed just once. Of the sample, under 0.4% falls within the top ten clones. What the work shows at the level of the full study, not this receptor alone: The antigen specificity of the peripheral T cells that underwent clonal expansion was not determined. Low levels of normalized T-cell clonal expansion were also shown by some nonresponding patients. In partial responders in the 0.1-3.0 mg/kg groups, normalized peripheral clonal expansion was found to be among the lowest, especially among CD8+ T cells. At doses of 0.1 to 3.0 mg/kg, clonal expansion of both CD4+ and CD8+ T cells in blood was seen between baseline and week 6. After ivuxolimab, expanded clones were on average more numerous among CD8+ T cells than among CD4+ T cells.

The trial excluded patients who had a history of autoimmune disease or were on systemic immunosuppression. Peripheral blood for TCR sequencing was collected from all dose cohorts at baseline, on cycle 4 day 1, and on cycle 7 day 1. Samples were obtained from an open-label, multicenter, first-in-human phase I dose-escalation trial of ivuxolimab. The trial enrolled adults with locally advanced or metastatic head and neck squamous cell, hepatocellular, melanoma or renal cell carcinoma. CD4+ and CD8+ T cells were sorted separately from peripheral blood before TCR sequencing. The CDR3 holds 17 amino acids from the cysteine to the phenylalanine. Kept here is only the CDR3 DNA, which spans 51 bases and is read in frame from base 1. V ends up 1 base short and J 2 bases short, with an unmatched junction base count of 11. Reading the germline V gene gives CDR1 SGHNT and CDR2 YENEEA.

The chain is assembled from TRBV11-3 and TRBJ2-7; 7 nucleotides in the junction match TRBD2. Sample: CD4+ or CD8+ T cells sorted from blood, taken in a trial of the OX40 agonist ivuxolimab. This TCR was sampled from an adult with an advanced solid tumor such as melanoma, head and neck, liver or kidney cancer. This receptor carries the CDR3 CASSLGRASGPPYEQYF. The DNA sequence is given as TGTGCCAGCAGCTTAGGGCGGGCTAGCGGCCCTCCCTACGAGCAGTACTTC.